Each of the 24 T cell receptor beta chains below was sequenced from the same sample in a study of cytomegalovirus exposure and HLA in healthy donors. In the PCR, 60 Vbeta and 13 Jbeta primers were used. Repertoires were generated with immunoSEQ multiplex PCR, while TCRdb's copy carries only in-frame clones and drops some. Here the sample spans about 260,000 clones, roughly 81% being singletons. Sequencing input: PBMCs. The source of these receptors is a middle-aged woman in good health and CMV-seropositive.

The CDR3 reads CSVGGQGYNEQFF. CDR3 nucleotides: TGCAGCGTTGGGGGACAGGGGTACAATGAGCAGTTCTTC. This rearrangement joins TRBV29-1 to TRBJ2-1; 10 nucleotides agree with TRBD1. The V and J ends lost 4 bases and 4 bases, in that order; junction bases with no gene match: 1. The germline gives CDR1 SQVTM, CDR2 ANQGSEA. This CDR3 region has 13 residues.

The chain combines TRBV25-1 with TRBJ1-4; D not certain. Trimming left V 3 bases short and J 0 bases short, with 11 bases between. The CDR3 runs to 16 residues. Germline values: CDR1 MGHDK, CDR2 SYGVNS. CDR3 loop: CASSDPHSTTNEKLFF. Written as DNA, the CDR3 is TGTGCCAGCAGTGATCCCCACAGTACAACTAATGAAAAACTGTTTTTT.

V is TRBV18 and J is TRBJ2-1; maybe TRBD2 (6 bases). V was trimmed by 3 bases and J by 9 bases, leaving 12 bases between them. The CDR3 runs to 13 residues. Germline values: CDR1 KGHSH, CDR2 LQKENI. The DNA of the CDR3 is TGTGCCAGCTCACCGGACGGAGCGGGTGAGCAGTTCTTC. Translation: CASSPDGAGEQFF.

This rearrangement joins TRBV15 to TRBJ2-1; D is unclear. The CDR3 is made up of 17 amino acids. From germline, CDR1 is LNHNV and CDR2 YYDKDF (reference sequence). The V and J ends lost 0 bases and 0 bases respectively, with 12 bases between them. The CDR3 loop reads CATSRDPAPSSYNEQFF. CDR3 nucleotide sequence: TGTGCCACCAGCAGAGATCCGGCTCCTAGCTCCTACAATGAGCAGTTCTTC.

As to this clone: Other DNA sequences in the sample encode the same CDR3. The genes are TRBV18 and TRBJ1-1, with no clear D. Trimming shortened V by 2 bases and J by 2 bases, and 6 bases separated the two germline ends. Germline loops: CDR1 KGHSH, CDR2 LQKENI. The CDR3 spans 13 residues. The CDR3 nucleotides are TGTGCCAGCTCACCAAGAGGTAACACTGAAGCTTTCTTT. Translating it yields CASSPRGNTEAFF. The whole variable domain, filled in from reference TRBV18 and TRBJ1-1, reads NAGVMQNPRHLVRRRGQEARLRCSPMKGHSHVYWYRQLPEEGLKFMVYLQKENIIDESGMPKERFSAEFPKEGPSILRIQQVVRGDSAAYFCASSPRGNTEAFFGQGTRLTVV.

The chain joins TRBV9 to TRBJ2-3, with 7 bases fitting TRBD2. CDR3 length equals 15 residues. J was trimmed by 0 bases and V by 0 bases; bases with no gene match: 1. The V gene's germline CDR1 is SGDLS and CDR2 YYNGEE. The CDR3 DNA reads TGTGCCAGCAGCGTAGGGGGGGGTAGCACAGATACGCAGTATTTT. It encodes CASSVGGGSTDTQYF.

The rearrangement links TRBV28 to TRBJ2-7; weak D call: TRBD2 (5 bases). This CDR3 is built from 15 residues. The V end was cut by 2 bases, the J end by 5 bases, with 16 bases between. Germline assignment: CDR1 MDHEN and CDR2 SYDVKM. The CDR3 sequence: CASSLPEGRFHEQYF. The DNA for the CDR3 is TGTGCCAGCAGTTTACCCGAGGGTCGTTTCCACGAGCAGTACTTC. Complete variable domain (other parts from reference TRBV28 and TRBJ2-7): DVKVTQSSRYLVKRTGEKVFLECVQDMDHENMFWYRQDPGLGLRLIYFSYDVKMKEKGDIPEGYSVSREKKERFSLILESASTNQTSMYLCASSLPEGRFHEQYFGPGTRLTVT.

The rearrangement uses TRBV30 and TRBJ2-7; 7 bases are a match to TRBD1. Germline V gives CDR1 GTSNPN, CDR2 SVGIG (reference sequence). J was trimmed by 2 bases and V by 0 bases; bases with no gene match: 4. The CDR3 loop spans 14 amino acids. CDR3 DNA: TGTGCCTGGAGTGTAGGGGGCCGGCCCTACGAGCAGTACTTC. Its translation is CAWSVGGRPYEQYF.

CDR3 DNA sequence: TGTGCCAGCGGGTTCGACAGGGGCACCGGGGAGCTGTTTTTT. Protein product: CASGFDRGTGELFF. The chain employs TRBV28 and TRBJ2-2, with 8 nucleotides matching TRBD1. Germline V gene sequence: CDR1 MDHEN, CDR2 SYDVKM. The J segment lost 4 bases and the V segment lost 8 bases, leaving 6 bases of the junction unmatched. The CDR3 spans 14 residues.

This clone has more than one count but fewer than ten. This chain connects TRBV5-8 to TRBJ2-5, with 9 bases identical to TRBD2. From germline, CDR1 is SGHTS and CDR2 YDEGEE. V shed 0 bases and J 6 bases; nucleotides not matched to a gene: 15. CDR3 length: 18 amino acids. CDR3 coding DNA: TGTGCCAGCAGCTTGGTTTCTAGCGGGACACTATATGGAAAGACCCAGTACTTC. Amino acid sequence: CASSLVSSGTLYGKTQYF. Variable domain in full (rest from reference TRBV5-8 and TRBJ2-5): EAGVTQSPTHLIKTRGQQATLRCSPISGHTSVYWYQQALGLGLQFLLWYDEGEERNRGNFPPRFSGRQFPNYSSELNVNALELEDSALYLCASSLVSSGTLYGKTQYFGPGTRLLVL.

The chain uses TRBV2 and TRBJ1-5; a weak D match, TRBD1 (6 bases). V lost 2 bases, J lost 3 bases, and 14 bases lay in between. The CDR3 has 16 residues. The germline gives CDR1 SNHLY, CDR2 FYNNEI. CDR3 amino acids: CASSELGTGLNQPQHF. CDR3 in DNA: TGTGCCAGCAGTGAATTGGGAACAGGGCTCAATCAGCCCCAGCATTTT.

This chain uses TRBV7-9 with TRBJ2-5; perhaps TRBD2 as D (7 bases). The end of the DNA aligns better with TRBJ2-7, so the J call may be wrong. Germline V lookup: CDR1 SEHNR, CDR2 FQNEAQ (reference sequence). This CDR3 comprises 13 residues. The CDR3 nucleotides read TGTGCCAGCAGCCACAGGGAGGGCACCGAGCAGTACTTC. Translating gives CASSHREGTEQYF.

V gene TRBV7-9 combines with J gene TRBJ2-2; the match to TRBD2 covers 9 bases. Germline CDR1 and CDR2: SEHNR and FQNEAQ (reference sequence). CDR3 length: 16 amino acids. Trimming took 4 bases from V and 5 from J; bases not matched to a gene: 8. CDR3: CASSSRTSARTGELFF. The DNA of the CDR3 is TGTGCCAGCAGCTCAAGGACTAGCGCCCGAACCGGGGAGCTGTTTTTT.

The J gene is TRBJ2-7, the V gene TRBV7-9, with TRBD1 identical over 9 bases. Trimming cost V 0 bases and J 4 bases; bases outside gene matches: 10. From germline, CDR1 is SEHNR and CDR2 FQNEAQ (reference sequence). CDR3 length equals 17 residues. CDR3 region: CASSLARGTGSNYEQYF. DNA of the CDR3: TGTGCCAGCAGCTTAGCGCGAGGGACAGGGAGTAATTACGAGCAGTACTTC.

The chain employs TRBV5-1 and TRBJ1-1; D is ambiguous. CDR1 and CDR2 from the germline V gene are SGHRS and YFSETQ. The CDR3 runs to 15 residues. The V and J ends lost 0 bases and 1 base respectively, with 10 bases between them. DNA of the CDR3: TGCGCCAGCAGCTTGGCCGGGGATTGGAACACTGAAGCTTTCTTT. Its translation is CASSLAGDWNTEAFF.

The gene calls are TRBV19 and TRBJ2-6; TRBD2 matches at 7 bases. Germline V gene data show CDR1 as LNHDA and CDR2 as SQIVND (reference sequence). The CDR3 consists of 17 residues. The V gene end was trimmed by 7 bases and the J gene end by 2 bases; junction bases not matched to a gene: 11. Here the CDR3 DNA reads TGTGCCAGTAAAAGTGTGGGGGGGGTCCCTGGGGCCAACGTCCTGACTTTC. Translated, it gives CASKSVGGVPGANVLTF.

CDR3 amino acids: CASSPPTGQYYSYNEQFF. The CDR3 DNA follows: TGTGCCAGCTCACCGCCTACGGGACAGTACTACTCCTACAATGAGCAGTTCTTC. This chain uses TRBV18 with TRBJ2-1, with 7 bases lining up with TRBD1. CDR3 length: 18 amino acids. Germline CDR1 and CDR2: KGHSH and LQKENI. J gave up 0 bases and V 3 bases, and 11 bases lay outside the gene matches.

This sequence joins TRBV5-1 and TRBJ2-2, with 7 positions matching TRBD1. This CDR3 comprises 16 residues. V lost 4 bases to trimming and J lost 0 bases; unmatched junction nucleotides: 6. Germline values: CDR1 SGHRS, CDR2 YFSETQ. The CDR3 region has the DNA TGCGCCAGCAGCCAATCCGGGACAGCGAACACCGGGGAGCTGTTTTTT. Translated, it gives CASSQSGTANTGELFF. Drawing the rest from reference TRBV5-1 and TRBJ2-2, the complete variable domain is KAGVTQTPRYLIKTRGQQVTLSCSPISGHRSVSWYQQTPGQGLQFLFEYFSETQRNKGNFPGRFSGRQFSNSRSEMNVSTLELGDSALYLCASSQSGTANTGELFFGEGSRLTVL.

The chain couples TRBV6-5 to TRBJ1-5, with D possibly being TRBD1 (6 bases). The CDR3 runs to 14 residues. Per germline, CDR1 MNHEY and CDR2 SVGAGI. Trimming took off 8 bases at V and 4 bases at J, with 15 bases between the two ends. The CDR3 DNA follows: TGTGCCAGCTGGGGTGGACAGCTGAATCAGCCCCAGCATTTT. It specifies CASWGGQLNQPQHF.

The gene calls are TRBV7-3 and TRBJ2-3; 8 nucleotides align to TRBD2. V lost 4 bases, J lost 2 bases, and 5 bases stayed unmatched. This CDR3 spans 15 amino acids. Germline CDR1 and CDR2: SGHTA and FQGTGA. The CDR3 loop reads CASSSGLGNTDTQYF. The CDR3 DNA sequence: TGTGCCAGCAGCTCGGGACTAGGAAACACAGATACGCAGTATTTT.

The genes are TRBV1 and TRBJ2-7; the table calls TRBD2, which could not be checked here. TRBV1 is classified as a pseudogene. The CDR3 loop spans 16 amino acids. The CDR3 reads CTSSRLAGSHHYEQYF. CDR3 DNA: TGCACCAGCAGCCGCCTAGCGGGGTCCCACCACTACGAGCAGTACTTC.

The gene calls are TRBV11-3 and TRBJ2-7; TRBD1 matches at 8 bases. This CDR3 is 17 amino acids long. J gave up 2 bases and V 0 bases, and 9 bases lay outside the gene matches. The germline V gene has CDR1 SGHNT and CDR2 YENEEA. The CDR3 nucleotides are TGTGCCAGCAGCTTAGATGGGTCTCTGACAGGGGCCTACGAGCAGTACTTC. Translating it yields CASSLDGSLTGAYEQYF. The variable domain in full, completed from reference TRBV11-3 and TRBJ2-7, reads EAGVVQSPRYKIIEKKQPVAFWCNPISGHNTLYWYLQNLGQGPELLIRYENEEAVDDSQLPKDRFSAERLKGVDSTLKIQPAELGDSAVYLCASSLDGSLTGAYEQYFGPGTRLTVT.

The chain has TRBV27 and TRBJ2-2; D unclear. The V gene's germline CDR1 is MNHEY and CDR2 SMNVEV (reference sequence). With 3 bases removed from V and 2 bases from J, the gap between germline ends came to 10 bases. The CDR3 runs 15 residues. The CDR3 loop is CASSLSVPNTGELFF. CDR3 bases: TGTGCCAGCAGTTTGTCCGTTCCTAACACCGGGGAGCTGTTTTTT.

This clone was counted a few times. J is TRBJ1-5 and V is TRBV27; weak D call: TRBD1 (5 bases). CDR1 is MNHEY and CDR2 is SMNVEV in the germline V gene (reference sequence). V shed 6 bases and J shed 6 bases, with 24 bases lying between them. The CDR3 is made up of 17 amino acids. CDR3 nucleotides: TGTGCCAGCAGCCCCCAAGGGGTAAAGGAGGGTAGTCAGCCCCAGCATTTT. Translating gives CASSPQGVKEGSQPQHF.